These 18 T cell receptor beta chains were all obtained from the same sample, sequenced in a study of PD-1 blockade in classical Hodgkin lymphoma (dated by TCRdb to between 2020 and 2021). The time point label here, explained by the study, means: cycle 1 day 1 (C1D1), immediately before nivolumab initiation. Every trial patient had relapsed following autologous stem cell transplantation, and prior brentuximab vedotin exposure was what differed among cohorts A, B and C. The receptor library was made with the immunoSEQ multiplex PCR assay. Here the immuneACCESS table is served through TCRdb, limited to in-frame sequences with V and J called. Missing clones are a known gap in these copies; in checked studies unresolved V genes cover under half, and the rest lacks a known reason. In all, the sample holds 53,000 or so clones, and about 85% of those were seen once. Under 20% of the sample is taken by the ten largest.

Sample: peripheral blood mononuclear cells (PBMCs), taken at baseline. The origin of the receptors is a human donor with classical Hodgkin lymphoma.

The gene calls are TRBV6-6 and TRBJ2-3; TRBD1 is a possible D gene (5 bases). The CDR3 runs 16 residues. CDR1 is MNHNY and CDR2 is SVGAGI in the germline V gene (reference sequence). Trimming stripped 4 bases from V and 0 bases from J, with 14 bases between. CDR3 region: CASSFSGSRSTDTQYF. CDR3 DNA sequence: TGTGCCAGCAGTTTTTCAGGGTCGAGAAGCACAGATACGCAGTATTTT.

The rearrangement links TRBV18 to TRBJ2-2; 9 nucleotides line up with TRBD2. V trimming: 1 base; J trimming: 4 bases; junction bases outside the gene matches: 4. Germline CDR1 is KGHSH and CDR2 is LQKENI. The CDR3 consists of 16 residues. The CDR3 spells CASSPRREGLTGELFF. Here the CDR3 DNA reads TGTGCCAGCTCACCACGGCGGGAGGGTCTCACCGGGGAGCTGTTTTTT.

V gene TRBV7-3 combines with J gene TRBJ2-7; D is unresolved. The length of the CDR3 is 13 residues. Trimming took 5 bases from V and 3 from J, leaving 11 bases between them. Per the germline V gene, CDR1 is SGHTA and CDR2 is FQGTGA. Here the CDR3 reads CASSDGLIYEQYF. The CDR3 DNA reads TGTGCCAGCAGCGACGGCCTGATCTACGAGCAGTACTTC.

The chain's CDR3 is CASSSLAGLNEQFF. CDR3 DNA sequence: TGTGCCAGCAGCTCACTAGCGGGGCTGAATGAGCAGTTCTTC. The rearrangement uses TRBV11-2 and TRBJ2-1, with 10 bases fitting TRBD2. Germline loops: CDR1 SGHAT, CDR2 FQNNGV. V was clipped by 4 bases and J by 7 bases; unmatched bases: 4. The CDR3 spans 14 residues.

V is TRBV7-9 and J is TRBJ2-3, with 9 bases lining up with TRBD1. Trimming at V came to 5 bases and at J to 4 bases, leaving 7 bases not matched to a gene. This CDR3 is built from 15 residues. CDR1 is SEHNR and CDR2 is FQNEAQ in the germline V gene (reference sequence). DNA of the CDR3: TGTGCCAGCAGCCTTAGGACAGGGGAAGCAGATACGCAGTATTTT. This encodes CASSLRTGEADTQYF.

The sample holds one count of this clone. The chain couples TRBV21-1 to TRBJ2-7; the D call in the table, TRBD1, was not verified against the DNA. TRBV21-1 is given as a pseudogene. The CDR3 covers 16 residues. CDR3 in amino acids: CASSTPTEGSSYEQYF. CDR3 DNA sequence: TGTGCCAGCAGCACCCCCACAGAAGGCAGCTCCTACGAGCAGTACTTC.

The chain uses TRBV7-6 and TRBJ2-7; 8 nucleotides line up with TRBD2. There are 16 residues in the CDR3. V was clipped by 0 bases and J by 2 bases; unmatched bases: 6. From germline, CDR1 is SGHVS and CDR2 FNYEAQ. The CDR3 spells CASSLASSGSTYEQYF. The CDR3 nucleotides read TGTGCCAGCAGCTTAGCCTCCAGCGGGAGTACCTACGAGCAGTACTTC. Supplemented by reference TRBV7-6 and TRBJ2-7, the full variable domain reads GAGVSQSPRYKVTKRGQDVALRCDPISGHVSLYWYRQALGQGPEFLTYFNYEAQQDKSGLPNDRFSAERPEGSISTLTIQRTEQRDSAMYRCASSLASSGSTYEQYFGPGTRLTVT.

Comment on this clone: Mismatch with germline at one junction end may stem from a read error. V and J are TRBV18 and TRBJ1-2, with a possible D match to TRBD1 (6 bases). This CDR3 is 14 amino acids long. CDR1 KGHSH and CDR2 LQKENI come from the germline V gene. The CDR3 nucleotides read TGTGCCAGCTCACCAGAGACAGGCCGATATGTCTACACCTTC. Amino acids: CASSPETGRYVYTF.

Only one count was recorded for this clone. This rearrangement joins TRBV19 to TRBJ2-2; D gene unclear. V lost 5 bases, J lost 7 bases, and 14 bases lay in between. The CDR3 spans 14 residues. Germline CDR1 reads LNHDA; CDR2 reads SQIVND (reference sequence). CDR3 bases: TGTGCCAGTAGTCCCTCCAGCGTTATCGGGGAGCTGTTTTTT. Encoded protein: CASSPSSVIGELFF.

The V and J genes are TRBV4-3 and TRBJ2-1; unclear D gene. The V end lost 3 bases, the J end lost 3 bases, and 15 bases lay between the germline ends. CDR1 and CDR2 (germline): LGHNA, YSLEER. This CDR3 region has 16 residues. The CDR3 spells CASSQRGEARYNEQFF. Written as DNA, the CDR3 is TGCGCCAGCAGCCAGCGAGGAGAGGCCCGCTACAATGAGCAGTTCTTC.

V gene TRBV7-2 combines with J gene TRBJ2-3; possible D gene TRBD2, 5 bases. The CDR3 totals 13 residues. Trimming cost V 1 base and J 6 bases, with 8 bases left between them. The germline gives CDR1 SGHTA, CDR2 FQGNSA. CDR3 bases: TGTGCCAGCAGCTTAGGAGGGTCGGATACGCAGTATTTT. Encoded protein: CASSLGGSDTQYF.

The gene calls are TRBV29-1 and TRBJ2-1; 10 positions agree with TRBD2. The CDR3 is 14 amino acids. The germline V gene has CDR1 SQVTM and CDR2 ANQGSEA. V lost 4 bases to trimming and J lost 0 bases; unmatched junction nucleotides: 0. DNA of the CDR3: TGCAGCGTTGGGACTAGCGGCTCCTACAATGAGCAGTTCTTC. This gives the protein CSVGTSGSYNEQFF.

This clone showed up just a few times. The rearrangement links TRBV4-3 to TRBJ1-2; D gene unclear. The V end lost 0 bases, the J end lost 3 bases, and 8 bases lay between the germline ends. CDR3 length: 14 residues. Germline V gene data show CDR1 as LGHNA and CDR2 as YSLEER. The CDR3 here is CASSQEVGDYGYTF. The CDR3 coding sequence is TGCGCCAGCAGCCAAGAAGTGGGCGACTATGGCTACACCTTC.

This clone was recorded a few times. The rearrangement joins TRBV6-5 to TRBJ2-1; D remains ambiguous. The CDR3 totals 14 residues. Germline-derived CDR1 and CDR2 are MNHEY and SVGAGI. Deletions cut 0 bases from V and 7 bases from J, with 10 bases between. The CDR3 sequence is CASSYSSKGNEQFF. CDR3 DNA: TGTGCCAGCAGTTACTCCTCGAAGGGAAATGAGCAGTTCTTC.

By share, this clone ranks as medium-sized. The chain employs TRBV19 and TRBJ1-1; D remains unclear. The CDR3 consists of 15 residues. Trimming pared 5 bases from V and 3 bases from J, leaving 16 bases between. CDR1 and CDR2 (germline): LNHDA, SQIVND (reference sequence). Here the CDR3 DNA reads TGTGCCAGTAGTCGATCGGAGTCAGTGTACACTGAAGCTTTCTTT. Residues: CASSRSESVYTEAFF.

V gene TRBV30 combines with J gene TRBJ1-1; D gene uncertain. The CDR3 spans 14 residues. V was shortened by 0 bases and J by 8 bases, with 16 bases between the two germline ends. Germline V gene data show CDR1 as GTSNPN and CDR2 as SVGIG (reference sequence). CDR3 sequence: CAWSVGFENAEAFF. CDR3 in DNA: TGTGCCTGGAGTGTAGGCTTTGAGAACGCAGAAGCTTTCTTT.

The rearrangement links TRBV10-3 to TRBJ2-7, with TRBD1 matching over 8 bases. Germline V gene sequence: CDR1 ENHRY, CDR2 SYGVKD. The J segment lost 2 bases and the V segment lost 5 bases, leaving 5 bases of the junction unmatched. This CDR3 has 14 residues. The CDR3 protein is CAISSLTGAYEQYF. DNA for the CDR3: TGTGCCATCAGTAGTCTGACAGGGGCCTACGAGCAGTACTTC.

This clone was observed a handful of times. The chain couples TRBV29-1 to TRBJ1-2, with TRBD1 as a possible D gene (6 bases). The germline gives CDR1 SQVTM, CDR2 ANQGSEA. V gave up 3 bases and J gave up 7 bases, with 12 bases separating them. CDR3 length equals 12 residues. The CDR3 sequence is CSVDGGLGGYTF. The DNA for the CDR3 is TGCAGCGTTGACGGGGGGCTCGGTGGCTACACCTTC. The entire variable domain, with the rest obtained from reference TRBV29-1 and TRBJ1-2, is as follows: SAVISQKPSRDICQRGTSLTIQCQVDSQVTMMFWYRQQPGQSLTLIATANQGSEATYESGFVIDKFPISRPNLTFSTLTVSNMSPEDSSIYLCSVDGGLGGYTFGSGTRLTVV.